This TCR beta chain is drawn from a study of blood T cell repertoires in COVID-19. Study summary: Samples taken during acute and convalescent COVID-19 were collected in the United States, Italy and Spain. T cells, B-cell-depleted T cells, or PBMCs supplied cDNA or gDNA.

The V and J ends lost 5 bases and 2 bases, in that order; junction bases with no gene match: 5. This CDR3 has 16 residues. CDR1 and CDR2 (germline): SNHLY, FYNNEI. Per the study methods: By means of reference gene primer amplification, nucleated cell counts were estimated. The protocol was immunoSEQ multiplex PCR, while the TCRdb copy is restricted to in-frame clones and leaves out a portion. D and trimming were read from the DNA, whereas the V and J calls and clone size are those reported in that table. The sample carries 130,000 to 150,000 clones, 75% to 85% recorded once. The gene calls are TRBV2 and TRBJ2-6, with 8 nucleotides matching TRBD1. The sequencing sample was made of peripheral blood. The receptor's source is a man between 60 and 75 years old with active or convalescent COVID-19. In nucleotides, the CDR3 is TGTGCCAGCAGTAAGGACAGGGCAACTGGGGCCAACGTCCTGACTTTC. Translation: CASSKDRATGANVLTF.